This TCR beta chain was sequenced in a study of OX40 agonist ivuxolimab in advanced cancers. On the study more broadly: Dose-escalation patients' cancers were hepatocellular carcinoma, melanoma, renal cell or head and neck cancer.

Here immunoSEQ multiplex PCR was the method, and the copy in TCRdb shows in-frame clones only, minus some. The table shows 49,000 or so clones, with 70% to 90% occurring only once. With 2 bases clipped from V and 8 bases from J, the junction kept 11 bases outside the gene matches. The CDR3 has 16 amino acids. Germline CDR1 is MNHEY and CDR2 is SVGAGI. The J gene is TRBJ2-1, the V gene TRBV6-5; 8 nucleotides align to TRBD2. The input for sequencing was CD4+ or CD8+ T cells sorted from blood, taken in a trial of the OX40 agonist ivuxolimab. This TCR was recovered from an adult with an advanced solid tumor such as melanoma, head and neck, liver or kidney cancer. The CDR3 DNA is TGTGCCAGCAGTTACCCACCGGGAGGGAGCCTCGATGAGCAGTTCTTC. This gives the protein CASSYPPGGSLDEQFF.